These T cell receptor beta chains were read from a single sample in a study of blood T cell repertoires in COVID-19. Libraries were prepared by immunoSEQ multiplex PCR; TCRdb keeps only in-frame clonotypes and omits some of them. The sample shows 250,000 or so clones, approximately 84% of them seen only once. Sequencing was done on a sample of peripheral blood. The receptors here all came from a man aged 50-60 years with acute or convalescent COVID-19. The CDR3 runs from the conserved cysteine through the conserved F or W. The D gene is left open where the match is weak. Not every row has a clone size; where given, it reads once, few, many or a size class.

clone size: -
D gene: -
J gene: TRBJ1-1
V gene: TRBV18
CDR3 protein: CASSPPTTLNEAFF
CDR3 DNA: TGTGCCAGCTCACCACCGACGACACTTAATGAAGCTTTCTTT

clone size: few
D gene: TRBD1
J gene: TRBJ1-5
V gene: TRBV5-1
CDR3 protein: CASSLTGVDQPQHF
CDR3 DNA: TGCGCCAGCAGCCTGACAGGGGTCGATCAGCCCCAGCATTTT

clone size: -
D gene: -
J gene: TRBJ2-7
V gene: TRBV18
CDR3 protein: CASSPIFRGDTAYEQYF
CDR3 DNA: TGTGCCAGCTCACCAATCTTCAGGGGCGACACAGCCTACGAGCAGTACTTC

clone size: -
D gene: TRBD2
J gene: TRBJ2-1
V gene: TRBV10-3
CDR3 protein: CAISESWTSGANEQFF
CDR3 DNA: TGTGCCATCAGTGAGTCCTGGACTAGCGGGGCCAATGAGCAGTTCTTC

clone size: -
D gene: -
J gene: TRBJ2-5
V gene: TRBV12-3/TRBV12-4
CDR3 protein: CASSQTGIETQYF
CDR3 DNA: TGTGCCAGCAGCCAGACTGGAATCGAGACCCAGTACTTC

clone size: -
D gene: -
J gene: TRBJ1-2
V gene: TRBV28
CDR3 protein: CASRKTGSYGYTF
CDR3 DNA: TGTGCCAGCAGGAAAACAGGGAGCTATGGCTACACCTTC

clone size: -
D gene: TRBD2
J gene: TRBJ2-7
V gene: TRBV19
CDR3 protein: CASSIGLANYEQYF
CDR3 DNA: TGTGCCAGCAGTATCGGACTAGCGAACTACGAGCAGTACTTC

clone size: -
D gene: -
J gene: TRBJ2-1
V gene: TRBV7-9
CDR3 protein: CAYGVQYNEQFF
CDR3 DNA: TGTGCCTACGGGGTGCAATACAATGAGCAGTTCTTC

clone size: once
D gene: -
J gene: TRBJ1-6
V gene: TRBV2
CDR3 protein: CASSEARQGNPPLHF
CDR3 DNA: TGTGCCAGCAGTGAAGCGCGGCAGGGGAATCCACCCCTCCACTTT

clone size: -
D gene: -
J gene: TRBJ1-2
V gene: TRBV19
CDR3 protein: CASLYQRGYTF
CDR3 DNA: TGTGCCAGTCTCTATCAGCGGGGCTACACCTTC

clone size: -
D gene: -
J gene: TRBJ1-3
V gene: TRBV5-4
CDR3 protein: CASSFYSSGNTIYF
CDR3 DNA: TGTGCCAGCAGCTTCTACAGCTCTGGAAACACCATATATTTT

clone size: -
D gene: -
J gene: TRBJ1-5
V gene: TRBV5-7
CDR3 protein: CASRADQPQHF
CDR3 DNA: TGTGCCAGCAGGGCAGATCAGCCCCAGCATTTT

clone size: -
D gene: -
J gene: TRBJ1-3
V gene: TRBV6-5
CDR3 protein: CASRTGVSGNTIYF
CDR3 DNA: TGTGCCAGCAGAACGGGGGTATCTGGAAACACCATATATTTT

clone size: few
D gene: TRBD2
J gene: TRBJ2-1
V gene: TRBV10-1
CDR3 protein: CASSEDLAGGTSPFF
CDR3 DNA: TGCGCCAGCAGTGAGGATTTAGCGGGGGGGACGTCGCCGTTCTTC

clone size: -
D gene: TRBD2
J gene: TRBJ2-7
V gene: TRBV7-8
CDR3 protein: CASSLLAGVVYEQYF
CDR3 DNA: TGTGCCAGCAGCCTATTAGCGGGAGTAGTTTACGAGCAGTACTTC

clone size: -
D gene: TRBD1
J gene: TRBJ1-1
V gene: TRBV6-5
CDR3 protein: CASKRQGGVNTEAFF
CDR3 DNA: TGTGCCAGCAAGCGACAGGGAGGTGTGAACACTGAAGCTTTCTTT

clone size: -
D gene: -
J gene: TRBJ1-5
V gene: TRBV6-1
CDR3 protein: CASSETVVEGSRAQHF
CDR3 DNA: TGTGCCAGCAGTGAGACGGTGGTTGAGGGAAGTCGAGCCCAGCATTTT

clone size: -
D gene: TRBD1
J gene: TRBJ1-4
V gene: TRBV30
CDR3 protein: CAWQGDQGEKLFF
CDR3 DNA: TGTGCCTGGCAGGGGGACCAGGGGGAAAAACTGTTTTTT

clone size: once
D gene: -
J gene: TRBJ2-1
V gene: TRBV6-5
CDR3 protein: CASSYGGRAGDNEQFF
CDR3 DNA: TGTGCCAGCAGTTACGGGGGGAGGGCAGGGGACAATGAGCAGTTCTTC

clone size: -
D gene: -
J gene: TRBJ1-2
V gene: TRBV7-9
CDR3 protein: CASSLEGRGGYTF
CDR3 DNA: TGTGCCAGCAGCTTAGAGGGGCGAGGAGGCTACACCTTC

clone size: -
D gene: TRBD2
J gene: TRBJ2-3
V gene: TRBV7-9
CDR3 protein: CASSALAGGTDTQYF
CDR3 DNA: TGTGCCAGCAGCGCCCTAGCGGGGGGCACAGATACGCAGTATTTT

clone size: -
D gene: -
J gene: TRBJ2-5
V gene: TRBV5-1
CDR3 protein: CASSLGEQGIKTQYF
CDR3 DNA: TGCGCCAGCAGCTTGGGGGAACAGGGAATTAAGACCCAGTACTTC

clone size: -
D gene: TRBD1
J gene: TRBJ2-7
V gene: TRBV5-4
CDR3 protein: CASSAGTGGFEQYF
CDR3 DNA: TGTGCCAGCAGCGCCGGGACAGGGGGTTTTGAGCAGTACTTC

clone size: few
D gene: -
J gene: TRBJ1-4
V gene: TRBV5-1
CDR3 protein: CASSQTDATNEKLFF
CDR3 DNA: TGCGCCAGCAGCCAAACAGACGCAACTAATGAAAAACTGTTTTTT

clone size: -
D gene: TRBD1
J gene: TRBJ2-2
V gene: TRBV2
CDR3 protein: CASSEQGAHTGELFF
CDR3 DNA: TGTGCCAGCAGTGAACAGGGGGCCCACACCGGGGAGCTGTTTTTT

clone size: -
D gene: TRBD2
J gene: TRBJ2-7
V gene: TRBV9
CDR3 protein: CASSVDLGRAYEQYF
CDR3 DNA: TGTGCCAGCAGCGTAGATTTGGGGAGGGCCTACGAGCAGTACTTC

clone size: -
D gene: TRBD2
J gene: TRBJ2-7
V gene: TRBV5-1
CDR3 protein: CASTSRGLAGGRTPYEQYF
CDR3 DNA: TGCGCCAGCACCTCCCGAGGACTAGCGGGAGGACGGACCCCCTACGAGCAGTACTTC

clone size: -
D gene: TRBD1
J gene: TRBJ2-7
V gene: TRBV16
CDR3 protein: CASSQLVQGVSYEQYF
CDR3 DNA: TGTGCCAGCAGCCAATTGGTACAGGGGGTTTCCTACGAGCAGTACTTC

clone size: -
D gene: -
J gene: TRBJ2-7
V gene: TRBV28
CDR3 protein: CASSSGVFYEQYF
CDR3 DNA: TGTGCCAGCAGTTCCGGGGTTTTTTACGAGCAGTACTTC

clone size: -
D gene: -
J gene: TRBJ2-7
V gene: TRBV6-2/TRBV6-3
CDR3 protein: CASSNNAYEQYF
CDR3 DNA: TGTGCCAGCAGCAACAACGCCTACGAGCAGTACTTC

clone size: -
D gene: -
J gene: TRBJ2-3
V gene: TRBV11-3
CDR3 protein: CASSLSGTQYF
CDR3 DNA: TGTGCCAGCAGCTTGTCGGGTACGCAGTATTTT

clone size: -
D gene: TRBD2
J gene: TRBJ2-5
V gene: TRBV5-8
CDR3 protein: CASSLEFAGEETQYF
CDR3 DNA: TGTGCCAGCAGCTTGGAATTCGCGGGGGAAGAGACCCAGTACTTC

clone size: -
D gene: TRBD2
J gene: TRBJ2-3
V gene: TRBV10-1
CDR3 protein: CASSVSSGYGTDTQYF
CDR3 DNA: TGCGCCAGCAGTGTGTCTAGCGGGTATGGCACAGATACGCAGTATTTT

clone size: once
D gene: -
J gene: TRBJ2-7
V gene: TRBV14
CDR3 protein: CASSQRGISYEQYF
CDR3 DNA: TGTGCCAGCAGCCAGAGGGGGATCTCCTACGAGCAGTACTTC

clone size: -
D gene: TRBD1
J gene: TRBJ1-5
V gene: TRBV12-3/TRBV12-4
CDR3 protein: CASRQGGYQPQHF
CDR3 DNA: TGTGCCAGCAGACAGGGGGGTTATCAGCCCCAGCATTTT

clone size: once
D gene: TRBD2
J gene: TRBJ2-1
V gene: TRBV7-6
CDR3 protein: CASSVYSGGAYNEQFF
CDR3 DNA: TGTGCCAGCAGCGTATATAGCGGGGGGGCCTACAATGAGCAGTTCTTC

clone size: -
D gene: -
J gene: TRBJ2-1
V gene: TRBV24-1
CDR3 protein: CATSVRNEQFF
CDR3 DNA: TGTGCCACCAGTGTGAGGAATGAGCAGTTCTTC

clone size: few
D gene: TRBD2
J gene: TRBJ2-7
V gene: TRBV20-1
CDR3 protein: CSAGLAYEQYF
CDR3 DNA: TGCAGTGCCGGACTAGCTTACGAGCAGTACTTC

clone size: -
D gene: -
J gene: TRBJ2-2
V gene: TRBV7-8
CDR3 protein: CASSLDYPGNTGELFF
CDR3 DNA: TGTGCCAGCAGCTTAGATTACCCGGGTAACACCGGGGAGCTGTTTTTT

clone size: once
D gene: TRBD1
J gene: TRBJ1-2
V gene: TRBV5-1
CDR3 protein: CASSEGQDYGYTF
CDR3 DNA: TGCGCCAGCAGCGAAGGACAGGACTATGGCTACACCTTC